Listed here are 22 T cell receptor beta chains from one sample, sequenced in a study of T-cell memory formation after mild COVID-19. In TCRdb, the 5' RACE reads were re-called with MiXCR into one record per CDR3 protein. The data hold about 190,000 distinct CDR3 sequences, with 27% observed a single time. Sequencing input: PBMCs or a T cell subset sorted from them (not recorded which). Source of these receptors: an adult woman who had mild COVID-19 (a few samples of this study predate the infection). Cell type and time point are not known.

This clonotype came up once. The chain carries TRBV5-4 and TRBJ2-7; D is unresolved. The CDR3 is 12 residues long. Germline V gene data show CDR1 as SGHNT and CDR2 as YYREEE (reference sequence). Trimming took off 2 bases at V and 3 bases at J, with 6 bases between the two ends. DNA for the CDR3: TGTGCCAGCAGCTTCGAGGACTACGAGCAGTACTTC. It specifies CASSFEDYEQYF. The full variable domain, with the rest looked up from reference TRBV5-4 and TRBJ2-7, is ETGVTQSPTHLIKTRGQQVTLRCSSQSGHNTVSWYQQALGQGPQFIFQYYREEENGRGNFPPRFSGLQFPNYSSELNVNALELDDSALYLCASSFEDYEQYFGPGTRLTVT.

V gene TRBV5-1 combines with J gene TRBJ2-7; D might be TRBD2 (5 bases). Per the germline V gene, CDR1 is SGHRS and CDR2 is YFSETQ. V dropped 0 bases and J dropped 0 bases, with 16 bases sitting between them. CDR3 length: 17 amino acids. The CDR3 sequence: CASSLGPSLHASYEQYF. Written as DNA, the CDR3 is TGCGCCAGCAGCTTGGGGCCTAGCCTTCATGCCTCCTACGAGCAGTACTTC.

The chain couples TRBV7-6 to TRBJ2-2; 10 nucleotides agree with TRBD2. Germline CDR1 and CDR2: SGHVS and FNYEAQ. With 2 bases clipped from V and 6 bases from J, the junction kept 6 bases outside the gene matches. CDR3 length equals 16 residues. The CDR3 reads CASSLHTGTSAGELFF. The DNA of the CDR3 is TGTGCCAGCAGCTTACACACCGGGACTAGCGCCGGGGAGCTGTTTTTT.

In DNA form, the CDR3 reads TGTGCCACCAGCAGAGGGCAGGGGTCCGGGGAGCTGTTTTTT. Encoded protein: CATSRGQGSGELFF. The chain links TRBV15 to TRBJ2-2; the D gene is possibly TRBD1 (6 bases). V was pared by 1 base and J by 6 bases, with 9 bases between. The CDR3 length is 14 residues. Germline V gene sequence: CDR1 LNHNV, CDR2 YYDKDF (reference sequence).

In its sample, this clonotype was seen a few times. J is TRBJ2-1 and V is TRBV9, with 7 bases identical to TRBD1. The V gene end was trimmed by 4 bases and the J gene end by 2 bases; junction bases not matched to a gene: 6. Germline assignment: CDR1 SGDLS and CDR2 YYNGEE. The CDR3 spans 15 residues. This CDR3 is CASSYTGVAYNEQFF. CDR3 nucleotides: TGTGCCAGCAGCTATACAGGGGTAGCCTACAATGAGCAGTTCTTC. The whole variable domain, filled in from reference TRBV9 and TRBJ2-1, reads DSGVTQTPKHLITATGQRVTLRCSPRSGDLSVYWYQQSLDQGLQFLIQYYNGEERAKGNILERFSAQQFPDLHSELNLSSLELGDSALYFCASSYTGVAYNEQFFGPGTRLTVL.

The gene calls are TRBV20-1 and TRBJ1-5, with 7 positions matching TRBD1. This CDR3 comprises 13 residues. Germline V CDR1 and CDR2: DFQATT, SNEGSKA (reference sequence). V dropped 7 bases and J dropped 3; count of bases not matched to a gene: 6. In DNA, the CDR3 is TGCAGTGGTACGACAGGGTCCAATCAGCCCCAGCATTTT. It codes for CSGTTGSNQPQHF.

The chain is built from TRBV4-3 and TRBJ2-1, with TRBD2 matching 8 bases. In germline, CDR1 is LGHNA, CDR2 YSLEER. The CDR3 is made up of 18 amino acids. Trimming cost V 4 bases and J 0 bases; bases outside gene matches: 11. CDR3 region: CASSPTVGLAGSYNEQFF. CDR3 DNA sequence: TGCGCCAGCAGCCCCACAGTTGGGCTAGCGGGCTCCTACAATGAGCAGTTCTTC.

This clonotype was counted between two and nine times. J is TRBJ2-7 and V is TRBV14; possible D gene TRBD1, 6 bases. This CDR3 comprises 18 residues. The V and J ends lost 0 bases and 1 base respectively, with 19 bases between them. CDR1 is SGHDN and CDR2 is FVKESK in the germline V gene. CDR3 residues: CASSQDGGGLGRSYEQYF. The CDR3 nucleotides are TGTGCCAGCAGCCAAGATGGGGGCGGACTTGGTCGTTCCTACGAGCAGTACTTC. The whole variable domain, filled in from reference TRBV14 and TRBJ2-7, reads EAGVTQFPSHSVIEKGQTVTLRCDPISGHDNLYWYRRVMGKEIKFLLHFVKESKQDESGMPNNRFLAERTGGTYSTLKVQPAELEDSGVYFCASSQDGGGLGRSYEQYFGPGTRLTVT.

The CDR3 spells CASSVTGTDPLEQYF. DNA for the CDR3: TGTGCCAGCAGCGTTACCGGGACAGACCCCTTGGAGCAGTACTTC. The chain combines TRBV9 with TRBJ2-7; TRBD1 matches 7 bases. After removal of 2 bases from V and 7 bases from J, the junction contained 12 bases not matched to a gene. This CDR3 has 15 amino acids. From germline, CDR1 is SGDLS and CDR2 YYNGEE.

The chain has TRBV20-1 and TRBJ2-5, with a possible D match to TRBD1 (6 bases). V shed 3 bases and J shed 1 base, with 9 bases lying between them. The CDR3 loop spans 13 amino acids. Germline V gene data show CDR1 as DFQATT and CDR2 as SNEGSKA (reference sequence). CDR3 residues: CSASSGVQETQYF. The CDR3 DNA reads TGCAGTGCTAGCTCAGGGGTCCAAGAGACCCAGTACTTC.

The gene calls are TRBV7-3 and TRBJ2-2, with D perhaps TRBD2 (5 bases). The germline CDR1 and CDR2 sequences are SGHTA and FQGTGA. This CDR3 contains 16 residues. The germline V and J ends were trimmed by 1 base and 2 bases, with 11 bases remaining between them. CDR3 coding DNA: TGTGCCAGCAGCTTAAATGCGGGTCCTAACACCGGGGAGCTGTTTTTT. Its translation is CASSLNAGPNTGELFF.

The chain is built from TRBV30 and TRBJ2-1; D is undetermined. From germline, CDR1 is GTSNPN and CDR2 SVGIG (reference sequence). Trimming removed 4 bases at V and 6 bases at J, with 7 bases between. This CDR3 comprises 11 residues. Here the CDR3 reads CAWTQGNEQFF. CDR3 nucleotide sequence: TGTGCCTGGACTCAAGGCAATGAGCAGTTCTTC.

This clonotype was seen a handful of times. This chain links TRBV3-1 with TRBJ1-5; TRBD1 is a possible D gene (5 bases). The CDR3 loop spans 13 amino acids. V was trimmed by 3 bases and J by 8 bases, leaving 11 bases between them. Germline V gene lookup returns CDR1 LGHDT and CDR2 YNNKEL (reference sequence). Here the CDR3 reads CASSHPGEKPQHF. CDR3 coding DNA: TGTGCCAGCAGCCATCCGGGGGAGAAGCCCCAGCATTTT.

This clonotype has more than one count but fewer than ten. The chain has TRBV7-2 and TRBJ2-3, with 13 positions matching TRBD2. V gave up 5 bases and J gave up 3 bases; unmatched junction bases: 5. Germline CDR1 reads SGHTA; CDR2 reads FQGNSA. CDR3 length equals 16 residues. The CDR3 reads CASSELAGGRTDTQYF. The CDR3 region has the DNA TGTGCCAGCAGCGAACTAGCGGGGGGGAGGACAGATACGCAGTATTTT.

The V call is TRBV11-3, the J call TRBJ2-3; no clear D. This CDR3 has 15 amino acids. The germline gives CDR1 SGHNT, CDR2 YENEEA. V shed 4 bases and J shed 2 bases, with 13 bases lying between them. The CDR3 reads CASSWGNTYTDTQYF. The CDR3 nucleotides are TGTGCCAGCAGCTGGGGAAATACCTACACAGATACGCAGTATTTT. Based on the CDR3 plus reference TRBV11-3 and TRBJ2-3, the full variable domain is EAGVVQSPRYKIIEKKQPVAFWCNPISGHNTLYWYLQNLGQGPELLIRYENEEAVDDSQLPKDRFSAERLKGVDSTLKIQPAELGDSAVYLCASSWGNTYTDTQYFGPGTRLTVL.

The chain links TRBV5-1 to TRBJ1-1; TRBD1 matches at 7 bases. V gave up 4 bases and J gave up 1 base; unmatched junction bases: 7. Germline V gene data show CDR1 as SGHRS and CDR2 as YFSETQ. The CDR3 sequence is 15 residues long. CDR3: CASSPLGDRNTEAFF. CDR3 nucleotide sequence: TGCGCCAGCAGCCCCCTCGGGGACAGGAACACTGAAGCTTTCTTT.

This clonotype showed up just a few times. V and J are TRBV7-3 and TRBJ2-3, with 9 bases identical to TRBD2. The CDR3 covers 16 residues. Germline CDR1 reads SGHTA; CDR2 reads FQGTGA. Trimming took 4 bases from V and 1 from J; bases not matched to a gene: 6. The CDR3 loop reads CASSSIAGEGTDTQYF. The CDR3 DNA reads as TGTGCCAGCAGCTCAATAGCGGGAGAAGGCACAGATACGCAGTATTTT.

This clonotype occurred a few times. The V and J genes are TRBV5-1 and TRBJ2-5; D remains ambiguous. The length of the CDR3 is 13 residues. CDR1 and CDR2 (germline): SGHRS, YFSETQ. Trimming shortened V by 0 bases and J by 5 bases, and 8 bases separated the two germline ends. The DNA for the CDR3 is TGCGCCAGCAGCTTGGATACCGTGGAGACCCAGTACTTC. This translates into CASSLDTVETQYF.

V is TRBV12-3 or TRBV12-4 and J is TRBJ1-2; no clear D gene. Trimming took off 6 bases at V and 4 bases at J, with 9 bases between the two ends. This CDR3 contains 12 residues. CDR3 region: CASSQSSYGYTF. The DNA of the CDR3 is TGTGCCAGCAGCCAGAGTAGCTATGGCTACACCTTC.

The chain uses TRBV18 and TRBJ1-5; 11 positions match TRBD1. Germline trimming cut 6 bases from V and 1 base from J; bases unmatched to any gene: 5. The CDR3 is 16 residues long. CDR1 and CDR2 (germline): KGHSH, LQKENI. The CDR3 sequence is CASSLGTGGSNQPQHF. The CDR3 DNA follows: TGTGCCAGCTCCCTTGGGACAGGGGGAAGCAATCAGCCCCAGCATTTT.

In this sample, this clonotype turned up a few times. The gene calls are TRBV14 and TRBJ1-2, with D tentatively TRBD1 (5 bases). The germline V gene encodes CDR1 SGHDN and CDR2 FVKESK. The CDR3 runs 16 residues. The V end lost 0 bases, the J end lost 2 bases, and 13 bases lay between the germline ends. In nucleotides, the CDR3 is TGTGCCAGCAGCCAAGAGTGGCAGGGAAGAAACTATGGCTACACCTTC. This sequence encodes CASSQEWQGRNYGYTF.

This clonotype was seen more than once but under ten times. The chain employs TRBV7-9 and TRBJ2-3; 7 bases align to TRBD2. CDR3 length equals 16 residues. Per the germline V gene, CDR1 is SEHNR and CDR2 is FQNEAQ (reference sequence). V lost 1 base, J lost 0 bases, and 4 bases stayed unmatched. CDR3 nucleotides: TGTGCCAGCAGCTTAGGCCTAGCGGTTAGCACAGATACGCAGTATTTT. Amino acid sequence: CASSLGLAVSTDTQYF.